This paragraph covers one TCR beta chain sequence. As yet, its antigen is unknown. The sample comes from a study of Ad26.COV2.S vaccination and SARS-CoV-2 variants. Noted treatment: about 20 received Ad26.COV2.S at low or high dose, single or two shots; roughly five received placebo; per-sample allocation not given. Collection of the samples took place on day 63 after the first injection of vaccine or placebo. Participants' vaccine, an Ad26 vector, delivered Wuhan-strain SARS-CoV-2 spike. The CDR3 has 15 amino acids. V lost 3 bases to trimming and J lost 7 bases; unmatched junction nucleotides: 12. Per germline, CDR1 LNHNV and CDR2 YYDKDF (reference sequence). Findings and caveats of the study: People given the vaccine had a wider spike-specific TCR breadth than placebo recipients did. Vaccine and placebo recipients had similar non-spike TCR breadth.

The data were produced by immunoSEQ multiplex PCR, yet TCRdb's version contains in-frame clones alone and is incomplete. The data hold about 350,000 clones, with 88% observed a single time. The source of this sequence is a person between 18 and 65 years old who received the Ad26.COV2.S COVID-19 vaccine or a placebo. The source was peripheral blood, collected in a trial of Ad26.COV2.S vaccine versus placebo. The chain has TRBV15 and TRBJ2-7; 7 bases line up with TRBD1. In nucleotides, the CDR3 is TGTGCCACCAGCAGGAAAACCGGGACAGTGGAAGAGCAGTACTTC. Translating it yields CATSRKTGTVEEQYF.